This TCR beta chain originates from a study of blood T cell repertoires in COVID-19. The overall study: T cells, B-cell-depleted T cells, or PBMCs provided the cDNA or gDNA that served as material.

How the authors handled the data: Estimated nucleated cell counts came from reference gene primer amplification. Sequencing used immunoSEQ multiplex PCR; TCRdb keeps in-frame clones, though not all of them. That table furnishes V, J and clone size, whereas the DNA furnished D and trimming. The data hold under 20,000 clones, with roughly 86% observed a single time. The CDR3 extends over 16 amino acids. V was clipped by 5 bases and J by 4 bases; unmatched bases: 12. Germline V lookup: CDR1 MNHEY, CDR2 SVGAGI. The source material was peripheral blood. The chain uses TRBV6-5 and TRBJ2-7; TRBD1 matches 9 bases. This receptor was obtained from a human donor in a cohort sampled during active COVID-19. CDR3 DNA sequence: TGTGCCAGCAGTAACTTCTACGGGACAGGGTCGTACGAGCAGTACTTC. It yields the protein CASSNFYGTGSYEQYF.